The 4 T cell receptor beta chains below all came from one sample that was sequenced in a study of pediatric ulcerative colitis. Rectal tissue came from one to two pinch biopsies taken at colonoscopy. Profiled with immunoSEQ multiplex PCR; TCRdb holds only in-frame clones, not every one. The table records roughly 16,000 clones, over 70% of them present only once. What was sequenced was gut tissue. These TCRs come from a boy aged 5-17 years who was a control in a study of pediatric ulcerative colitis.

V and J are TRBV28 and TRBJ2-3, with 14 bases matching TRBD2. The trim removed 5 bases at V and 7 bases at J, leaving 2 bases unmatched. Looked up from germline, CDR1 is MDHEN and CDR2 is SYDVKM. The CDR3 loop spans 14 amino acids. This CDR3 reads CASSRTSGGNTQYF. DNA of the CDR3: TGTGCCAGCAGTCGGACTAGCGGGGGGAATACGCAGTATTTT.

This clone was recorded once. This rearrangement joins TRBV11-2 to TRBJ1-4; D is unclear. V gave up 5 bases and J gave up 3 bases, with 19 bases separating them. The length of the CDR3 is 17 residues. Germline V CDR1 and CDR2: SGHAT, FQNNGV. The CDR3 here is CASSPGDGRPSNEKLFF. The DNA for the CDR3 is TGTGCCAGCAGCCCCGGAGACGGGCGCCCGTCTAATGAAAAACTGTTTTTT.

The V call is TRBV6-6, the J call TRBJ2-7, with TRBD1 matching 8 bases. The germline gives CDR1 MNHNY, CDR2 SVGAGI (reference sequence). The length of the CDR3 is 15 residues. The J segment lost 6 bases and the V segment lost 5 bases, leaving 12 bases of the junction unmatched. The CDR3 sequence is CASSTPGQEKSEQYF. The CDR3 DNA reads as TGTGCCAGCAGTACACCGGGACAGGAGAAGTCCGAGCAGTACTTC.

This clone has just one count. The J gene is TRBJ1-2, the V gene TRBV2; 10 nucleotides align to TRBD1. Germline assignment: CDR1 SNHLY and CDR2 FYNNEI. This CDR3 has 15 residues. V gave up 5 bases and J gave up 4 bases; unmatched junction bases: 7. CDR3 in amino acids: CASSSDRGQGYGYTF. CDR3 DNA: TGTGCCAGCAGTTCTGACAGGGGGCAGGGCTATGGCTACACCTTC.